The 24 T cell receptor beta chains below all came from one sample that was sequenced in a study of shared T cell receptors in the human thymus. This table comes from immunoSEQ multiplex PCR, and its TCRdb copy is limited to in-frame clones, with some not included. The sample has approximately 660,000 clones, 85% to 90% seen once. These data also featured in a second study, about human thymus T cells.

Sequenced input: thymocytes. These receptor sequences come from a boy less than two years old with a congenital heart defect.

V gene TRBV27 combines with J gene TRBJ2-5; 8 nucleotides align to TRBD1. Trimming took 3 bases from V and 4 from J; bases not matched to a gene: 4. Per germline, CDR1 MNHEY and CDR2 SMNVEV (reference sequence). This CDR3 has 14 amino acids. This CDR3 reads CASSFQGAGETQYF. The CDR3 DNA sequence: TGTGCCAGCAGTTTCCAGGGGGCGGGAGAGACCCAGTACTTC.

V gene TRBV7-2 combines with J gene TRBJ2-1; TRBD2 aligns across 8 bases. V shed 5 bases and J 8 bases; nucleotides not matched to a gene: 11. Germline V lookup: CDR1 SGHTA, CDR2 FQGNSA. The CDR3 sequence is 15 residues long. CDR3 sequence: CASSPMGAGGYEQFF. The DNA of the CDR3 is TGTGCCAGCAGCCCCATGGGCGCGGGAGGATATGAGCAGTTCTTC.

This chain links TRBV18 with TRBJ2-7, with TRBD2 matching over 9 bases. The germline gives CDR1 KGHSH, CDR2 LQKENI. The CDR3 contains 16 residues. Trimming cost V 6 bases and J 1 base; bases outside gene matches: 10. DNA of the CDR3: TGTGCCAGCTCCCCCACGACTAGCGGAACTTCCTACGAGCAGTACTTC. It encodes CASSPTTSGTSYEQYF.

The chain joins TRBV6-5 to TRBJ1-1; no clear D gene. The V and J ends lost 5 bases and 5 bases respectively, with 9 bases between them. Germline CDR1 is MNHEY and CDR2 is SVGAGI. This CDR3 is 12 amino acids long. Here the CDR3 DNA reads TGTGCCAGCAGTCCCGGGGAGACTGAAGCTTTCTTT. Protein sequence: CASSPGETEAFF.

CDR3 sequence: CASSVDRCRSYEQYF. The CDR3 DNA sequence: TGCGCCAGCAGTGTAGACAGGTGCCGCTCCTACGAGCAGTACTTC. The chain couples TRBV10-1 to TRBJ2-7; maybe TRBD1 (6 bases). Germline assignment: CDR1 WNHNN and CDR2 SYGVQD (reference sequence). The CDR3 is 15 amino acids. The ends were cut back, 4 bases at V and 0 bases at J, with 13 bases in the middle.

This clone was counted a few times. The V call is TRBV2, the J call TRBJ2-2; tentative D call: TRBD2 (6 bases). The length of the CDR3 is 15 residues. V dropped 8 bases and J dropped 6 bases, with 19 bases sitting between them. The germline V gene encodes CDR1 SNHLY and CDR2 FYNNEI. CDR3 residues: CASSNGSEFPGELFF. In DNA form, the CDR3 reads TGTGCCAGCTCGAACGGGAGCGAATTCCCCGGGGAGCTGTTTTTT.

This chain links TRBV5-1 with TRBJ2-1; 15 bases agree with TRBD2. The V gene's germline CDR1 is SGHRS and CDR2 YFSETQ. V trimming: 0 bases; J trimming: 7 bases; junction bases outside the gene matches: 5. This CDR3 has 17 amino acids. The CDR3 DNA sequence: TGCGCCAGCAGCTTGGAAGTTGGGACTAGCGGGAGGAATGAGCAGTTCTTC. This gives the protein CASSLEVGTSGRNEQFF.

The chain joins TRBV4-2 to TRBJ2-2, with 9 bases that match TRBD2. This CDR3 spans 17 amino acids. Germline trimming cut 0 bases from V and 7 bases from J; bases unmatched to any gene: 9. Germline V gene data show CDR1 as LGHNA and CDR2 as YNFKEQ. In DNA, the CDR3 is TGTGCCAGCAGCCAAGATACAGGTAGCGGGAGAAGCGGGGAGCTGTTTTTT. Translation gives CASSQDTGSGRSGELFF.

This chain uses TRBV7-9 with TRBJ1-1; D gene uncertain. The CDR3 runs to 12 residues. V was cut by 3 bases and J by 5 bases, with 7 bases left in between. Germline V gene sequence: CDR1 SEHNR, CDR2 FQNEAQ (reference sequence). This CDR3 reads CASSLGETEAFF. CDR3 sequence (DNA): TGTGCCAGCAGCTTGGGAGAAACTGAAGCTTTCTTT.

The chain employs TRBV27 and TRBJ2-7, with D perhaps matching TRBD1 (6 bases). Trimming shortened V by 3 bases and J by 2 bases, and 14 bases separated the two germline ends. Germline assignment: CDR1 MNHEY and CDR2 SMNVEV (reference sequence). The CDR3 has 15 amino acids. The CDR3 nucleotides are TGTGCCAGCAGTTTTGACTCGGACAGACCCTACGAGCAGTACTTC. Protein: CASSFDSDRPYEQYF.

This clone was counted a few times. This chain uses TRBV6-5 with TRBJ2-7; weak D call: TRBD2 (5 bases). Germline CDR1 reads MNHEY; CDR2 reads SVGAGI. Trimming shortened V by 5 bases and J by 5 bases, and 10 bases separated the two germline ends. This CDR3 spans 12 amino acids. For the CDR3, the DNA is TGTGCCAGCAGTGGACTCCCTGACGAGCAGTACTTC. Its translation: CASSGLPDEQYF.

Here the CDR3 reads CASSHSNDWIYEQYF. For the CDR3, the DNA is TGTGCCAGCAGCCATAGTAATGACTGGATCTACGAGCAGTACTTC. This chain uses TRBV14 with TRBJ2-7; D not certain. Deletions cut 3 bases from V and 3 bases from J, with 15 bases between. This CDR3 is built from 15 residues. Germline V gene lookup returns CDR1 SGHDN and CDR2 FVKESK.

V is TRBV7-2 and J is TRBJ1-3; 7 nucleotides agree with TRBD1. The CDR3 totals 15 residues. Germline CDR1 SGHTA, CDR2 FQGNSA. The V gene end was trimmed by 2 bases and the J gene end by 4 bases; junction bases not matched to a gene: 5. The CDR3, as DNA: TGTGCCAGCAGCTTAACGACAGGGTGGGGAAACACCATATATTTT. Translating gives CASSLTTGWGNTIYF.

This chain joins TRBV18 and TRBJ1-1, with unresolved D. The CDR3 is 14 amino acids. The germline CDR1 and CDR2 sequences are KGHSH and LQKENI. V lost 0 bases, J lost 3 bases, and 8 bases lay in between. The CDR3 coding sequence is TGTGCCAGCTCACCACCCGGCGGTCACACTGAAGCTTTCTTT. It codes for CASSPPGGHTEAFF.

The rearrangement joins TRBV5-1 to TRBJ2-7, with D tentatively TRBD2 (6 bases). V was pared by 2 bases and J by 3 bases, with 15 bases between. This CDR3 is 15 amino acids long. Germline CDR1 reads SGHRS; CDR2 reads YFSETQ. The CDR3, as DNA: TGCGCCAGCAGCTTTGGGGGGATTCCCAGCTACGAGCAGTACTTC. This translates into CASSFGGIPSYEQYF.

The chain combines TRBV7-9 with TRBJ2-7; TRBD2 matches 9 bases. Germline CDR1 reads SEHNR; CDR2 reads FQNEAQ (reference sequence). V gave up 6 bases and J gave up 2 bases; unmatched junction bases: 11. The CDR3 totals 16 residues. CDR3 bases: TGTGCCAGCAGTTACACTAGCGGGCTACTTACCTACGAGCAGTACTTC. This sequence encodes CASSYTSGLLTYEQYF.

The chain combines TRBV4-3 with TRBJ1-1; D possibly corresponds to TRBD1 (6 bases). Deletions cut 4 bases from V and 2 bases from J, with 14 bases between. In germline, CDR1 is LGHNA, CDR2 YSLEER. The CDR3 contains 15 residues. CDR3: CASSLRRRGNTEAFF. The DNA of the CDR3 is TGCGCCAGCAGCCTCAGGCGCAGGGGAAACACTGAAGCTTTCTTT.

This chain links TRBV7-3 with TRBJ2-3; 9 positions match TRBD2. Looked up from germline, CDR1 is SGHTA and CDR2 is FQGTGA. The length of the CDR3 is 15 residues. V shed 2 bases, J shed 6 bases, and the junction held 6 bases outside the gene matches. The CDR3 protein is CASSLLGLATDTQYF. For the CDR3, the DNA is TGTGCCAGCAGCTTATTAGGACTAGCGACGGATACGCAGTATTTT.

Here the CDR3 reads CATIPRGGETQYF. CDR3 DNA: TGTGCCACCATCCCACGGGGGGGGGAGACCCAGTACTTC. The rearrangement links TRBV15 to TRBJ2-5; TRBD2 aligns across 8 bases. The CDR3 runs to 13 residues. V lost 7 bases, J lost 5 bases, and 6 bases stayed unmatched. From germline, CDR1 is LNHNV and CDR2 YYDKDF (reference sequence).

This clone is a singleton in its sample. V gene TRBV14 combines with J gene TRBJ2-1; TRBD2 matches at 7 bases. After removal of 8 bases from V and 6 bases from J, the junction contained 4 bases not matched to a gene. The CDR3 has 12 residues. Germline CDR1 is SGHDN and CDR2 is FVKESK. DNA of the CDR3: TGTGCCAGCGGGAGGGCCCTCAATGAGCAGTTCTTC. This gives the protein CASGRALNEQFF. The complete variable domain, with remaining parts taken from reference TRBV14 and TRBJ2-1, reads EAGVTQFPSHSVIEKGQTVTLRCDPISGHDNLYWYRRVMGKEIKFLLHFVKESKQDESGMPNNRFLAERTGGTYSTLKVQPAELEDSGVYFCASGRALNEQFFGPGTRLTVL.

This clone has only one observation. V usage is TRBV4-1 and J usage is TRBJ2-7; weak D call: TRBD2 (6 bases). V lost 4 bases and J 3 bases, leaving 19 bases between the germline ends. This CDR3 is built from 16 residues. Germline V gene sequence: CDR1 MGHRA, CDR2 YSYEKL. The CDR3 region is CASSLISGTDDYEQYF. The CDR3 bases are TGCGCCAGCAGCCTGATCTCCGGGACTGACGACTACGAGCAGTACTTC.

The rearrangement links TRBV10-2 to TRBJ2-2; D is possibly TRBD1 (5 bases). The V gene lost 6 bases and the J gene lost 0 bases, with 17 bases spanning the gap. The CDR3 covers 17 residues. Germline CDR1 and CDR2: WSHSY and SAAADI. The CDR3: CASRRQGVPSNTGELFF. DNA for the CDR3: TGCGCCAGCAGGAGACAAGGGGTCCCATCGAACACCGGGGAGCTGTTTTTT.

In this sample, this clone turned up once. The chain joins TRBV7-2 to TRBJ1-1; D uncertain. The CDR3 has 13 residues. The V gene's germline CDR1 is SGHTA and CDR2 FQGNSA. V lost 1 base to trimming and J lost 3 bases, with 6 bases between them. CDR3: CASSLESDTEAFF. The CDR3 DNA reads TGTGCCAGCAGCTTAGAGAGTGACACTGAAGCTTTCTTT.

The J gene is TRBJ2-7, the V gene TRBV6-5; the D gene is possibly TRBD2 (6 bases). Between the trimmed V and J ends, which lost 0 bases and 4 bases, there was a span of 16 bases. Germline V CDR1 and CDR2: MNHEY, SVGAGI. The CDR3 spans 16 residues. The CDR3 sequence: CASSYSSHGSLYEQYF. The CDR3 DNA reads as TGTGCCAGCAGTTACTCGTCTCACGGGAGCTTATACGAGCAGTACTTC.